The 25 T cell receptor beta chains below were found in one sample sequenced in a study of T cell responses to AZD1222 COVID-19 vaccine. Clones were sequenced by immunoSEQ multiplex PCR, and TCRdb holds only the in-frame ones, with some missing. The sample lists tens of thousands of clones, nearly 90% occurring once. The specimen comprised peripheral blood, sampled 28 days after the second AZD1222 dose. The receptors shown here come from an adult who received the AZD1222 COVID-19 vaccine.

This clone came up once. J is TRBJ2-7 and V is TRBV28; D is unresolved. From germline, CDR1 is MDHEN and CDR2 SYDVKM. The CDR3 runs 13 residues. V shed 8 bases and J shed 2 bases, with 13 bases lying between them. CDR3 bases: TGTGCCAGCGGCCCCCCTATCACCTACGAGCAGTACTTC. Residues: CASGPPITYEQYF.

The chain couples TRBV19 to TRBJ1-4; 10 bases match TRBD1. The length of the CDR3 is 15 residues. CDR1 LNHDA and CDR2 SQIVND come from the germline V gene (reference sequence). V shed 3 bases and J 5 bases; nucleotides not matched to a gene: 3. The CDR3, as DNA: TGTGCCAGTAGTATCCCGGGACAGGGGAATGAAAAACTGTTTTTT. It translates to CASSIPGQGNEKLFF.

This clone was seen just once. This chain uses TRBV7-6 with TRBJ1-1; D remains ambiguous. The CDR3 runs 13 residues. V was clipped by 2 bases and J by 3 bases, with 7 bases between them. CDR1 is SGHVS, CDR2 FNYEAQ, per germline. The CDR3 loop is CASSLSGDTEAFF. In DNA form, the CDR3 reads TGTGCCAGCAGCTTAAGCGGGGACACTGAAGCTTTCTTT.

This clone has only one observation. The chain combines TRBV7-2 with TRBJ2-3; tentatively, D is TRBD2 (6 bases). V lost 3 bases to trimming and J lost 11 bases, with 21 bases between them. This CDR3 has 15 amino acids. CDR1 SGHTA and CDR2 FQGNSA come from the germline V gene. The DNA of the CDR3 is TGTGCCAGCAGCTTCGAGGGGCGGGATAATGGGGTGCAGTATTTT. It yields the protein CASSFEGRDNGVQYF.

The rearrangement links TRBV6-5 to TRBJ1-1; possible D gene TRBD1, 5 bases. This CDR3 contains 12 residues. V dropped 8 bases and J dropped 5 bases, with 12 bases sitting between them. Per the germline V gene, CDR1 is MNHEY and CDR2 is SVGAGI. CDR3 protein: CASYQGGTEAFF. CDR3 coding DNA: TGTGCCAGCTATCAGGGCGGGACTGAAGCTTTCTTT.

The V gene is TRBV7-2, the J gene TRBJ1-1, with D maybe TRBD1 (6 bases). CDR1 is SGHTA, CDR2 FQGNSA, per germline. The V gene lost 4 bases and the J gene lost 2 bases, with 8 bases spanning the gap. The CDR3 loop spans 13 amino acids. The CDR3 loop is CASSWTVNTEAFF. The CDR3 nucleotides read TGTGCCAGCAGCTGGACAGTCAACACTGAAGCTTTCTTT.

CDR3 nucleotide sequence: TGTGCCAGCAGTGAATATCGAGGTTTAGACACCGGGGAGCTGTTTTTT. It codes for CASSEYRGLDTGELFF. The V call is TRBV25-1, the J call TRBJ2-2, with no clear D. Trimming pared 0 bases from V and 3 bases from J, leaving 11 bases between. The CDR3 has 16 residues. Germline CDR1 MGHDK, CDR2 SYGVNS.

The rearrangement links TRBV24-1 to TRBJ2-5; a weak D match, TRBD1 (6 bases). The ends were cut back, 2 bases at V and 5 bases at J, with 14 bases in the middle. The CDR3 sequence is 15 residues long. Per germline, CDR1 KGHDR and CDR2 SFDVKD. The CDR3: CATSDSPPGHETQYF. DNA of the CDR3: TGTGCCACCAGTGATTCACCGCCGGGACACGAGACCCAGTACTTC.

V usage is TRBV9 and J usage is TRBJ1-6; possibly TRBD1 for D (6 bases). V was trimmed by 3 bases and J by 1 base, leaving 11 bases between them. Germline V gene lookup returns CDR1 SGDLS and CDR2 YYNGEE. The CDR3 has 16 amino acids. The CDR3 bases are TGTGCCAGCAGCGGAGGGGGGTCTTCCTATAATTCACCCCTCCACTTT. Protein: CASSGGGSSYNSPLHF. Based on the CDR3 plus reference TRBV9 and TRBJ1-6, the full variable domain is DSGVTQTPKHLITATGQRVTLRCSPRSGDLSVYWYQQSLDQGLQFLIQYYNGEERAKGNILERFSAQQFPDLHSELNLSSLELGDSALYFCASSGGGSSYNSPLHFGNGTRLTVT.

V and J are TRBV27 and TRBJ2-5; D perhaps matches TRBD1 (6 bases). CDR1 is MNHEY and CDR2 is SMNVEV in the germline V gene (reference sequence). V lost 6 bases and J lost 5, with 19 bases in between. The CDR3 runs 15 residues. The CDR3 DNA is TGTGCCAGCAGCCCTTGGACAGCCCCCCGGGAGACCCAGTACTTC. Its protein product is CASSPWTAPRETQYF.

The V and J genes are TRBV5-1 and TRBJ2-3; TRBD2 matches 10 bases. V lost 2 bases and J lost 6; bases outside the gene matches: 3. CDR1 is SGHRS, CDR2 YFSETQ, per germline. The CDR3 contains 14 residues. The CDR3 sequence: CASSFGTSDDTQYF. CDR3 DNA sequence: TGCGCCAGCAGCTTTGGGACTAGCGACGATACGCAGTATTTT.

As DNA, the CDR3 is TGTGCCACCAGTACTTTCCGAGGGGGTAATCAGCCCCAGCATTTT. Translating gives CATSTFRGGNQPQHF. The chain has TRBV24-1 and TRBJ1-5; perhaps TRBD1 as D (6 bases). CDR1 is KGHDR and CDR2 is SFDVKD in the germline V gene. V lost 6 bases and J lost 4, with 15 bases in between. The CDR3 length is 15 residues.

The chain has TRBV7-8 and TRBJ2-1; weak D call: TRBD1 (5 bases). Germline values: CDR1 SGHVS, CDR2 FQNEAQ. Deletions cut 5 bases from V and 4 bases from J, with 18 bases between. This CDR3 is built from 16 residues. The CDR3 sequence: CASSLMQGIRYNEQFF. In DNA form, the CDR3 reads TGTGCCAGCAGCCTAATGCAGGGAATAAGGTACAATGAGCAGTTCTTC.

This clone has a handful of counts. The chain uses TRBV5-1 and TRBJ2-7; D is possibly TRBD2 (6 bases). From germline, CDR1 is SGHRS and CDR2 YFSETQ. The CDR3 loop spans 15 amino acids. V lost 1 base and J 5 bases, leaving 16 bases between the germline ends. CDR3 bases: TGCGCCAGCAGCTTGAATGGAGGGGCGTTGGACGAGCAGTACTTC. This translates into CASSLNGGALDEQYF.

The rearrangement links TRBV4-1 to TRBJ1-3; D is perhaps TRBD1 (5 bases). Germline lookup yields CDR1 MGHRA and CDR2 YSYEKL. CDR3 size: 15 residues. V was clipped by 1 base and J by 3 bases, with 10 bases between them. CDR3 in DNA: TGCGCCAGCAGCCAAGGGCGGGGACTTGGAAACACCATATATTTT. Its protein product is CASSQGRGLGNTIYF.

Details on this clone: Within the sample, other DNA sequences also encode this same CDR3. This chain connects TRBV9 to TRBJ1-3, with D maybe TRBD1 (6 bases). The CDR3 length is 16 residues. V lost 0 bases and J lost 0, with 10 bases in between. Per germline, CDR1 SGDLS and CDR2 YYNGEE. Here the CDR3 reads CASSVGGTSSGNTIYF. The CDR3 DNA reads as TGTGCCAGCAGCGTAGGGGGGACAAGCTCTGGAAACACCATATATTTT.

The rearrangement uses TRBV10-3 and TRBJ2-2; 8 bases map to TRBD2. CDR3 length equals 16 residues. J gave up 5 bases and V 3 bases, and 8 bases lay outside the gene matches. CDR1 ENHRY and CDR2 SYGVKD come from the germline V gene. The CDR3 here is CAISDGSGSVTGELFF. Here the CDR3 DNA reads TGTGCCATCAGTGATGGGAGCGGGAGTGTTACCGGGGAGCTGTTTTTT.

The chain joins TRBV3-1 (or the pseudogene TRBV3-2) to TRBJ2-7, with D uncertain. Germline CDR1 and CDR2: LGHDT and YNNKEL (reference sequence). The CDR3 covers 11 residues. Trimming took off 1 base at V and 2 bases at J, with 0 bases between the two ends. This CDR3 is CASSQAYEQYF. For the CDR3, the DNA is TGTGCCAGCAGCCAAGCCTACGAGCAGTACTTC.

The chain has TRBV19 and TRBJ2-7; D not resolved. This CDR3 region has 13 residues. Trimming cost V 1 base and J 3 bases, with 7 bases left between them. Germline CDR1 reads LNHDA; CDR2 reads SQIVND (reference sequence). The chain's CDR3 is CASSIGDFYEQYF. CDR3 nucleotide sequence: TGTGCCAGTAGTATAGGAGATTTCTACGAGCAGTACTTC.

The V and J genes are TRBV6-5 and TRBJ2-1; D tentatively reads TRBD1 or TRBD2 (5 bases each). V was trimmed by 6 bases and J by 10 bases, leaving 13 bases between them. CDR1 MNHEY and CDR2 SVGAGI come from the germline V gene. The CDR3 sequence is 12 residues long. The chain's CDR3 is CASSRTGQEQFF. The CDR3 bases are TGTGCCAGCAGCCGAACGGGGCAGGAGCAGTTCTTC.

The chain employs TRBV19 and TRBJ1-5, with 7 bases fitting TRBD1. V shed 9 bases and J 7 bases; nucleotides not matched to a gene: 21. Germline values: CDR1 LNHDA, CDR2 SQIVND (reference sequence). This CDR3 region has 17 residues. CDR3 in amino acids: CASKTGRSFSRPQPQHF. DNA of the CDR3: TGTGCCAGCAAGACAGGGAGATCTTTTTCCCGACCCCAGCCCCAGCATTTT.

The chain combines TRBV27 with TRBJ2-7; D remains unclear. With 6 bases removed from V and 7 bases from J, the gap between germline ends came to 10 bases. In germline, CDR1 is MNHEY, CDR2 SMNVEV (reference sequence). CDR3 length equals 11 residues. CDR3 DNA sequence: TGTGCCAGCAGCTCCCTAGATGAGCAGTACTTC. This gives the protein CASSSLDEQYF.

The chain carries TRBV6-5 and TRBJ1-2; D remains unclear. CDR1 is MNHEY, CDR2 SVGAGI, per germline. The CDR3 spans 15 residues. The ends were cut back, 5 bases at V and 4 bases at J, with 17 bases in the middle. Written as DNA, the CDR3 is TGTGCCAGCAGTCCTCAGGCTCCACTAATCTATGGCTACACCTTC. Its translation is CASSPQAPLIYGYTF.

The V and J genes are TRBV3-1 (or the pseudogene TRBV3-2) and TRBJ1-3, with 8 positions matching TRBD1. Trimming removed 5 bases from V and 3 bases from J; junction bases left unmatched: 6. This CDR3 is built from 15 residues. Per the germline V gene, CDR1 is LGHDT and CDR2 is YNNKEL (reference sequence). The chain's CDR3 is CASSTTGTGGNTIYF. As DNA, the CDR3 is TGTGCCAGCAGCACGACCGGGACAGGTGGAAACACCATATATTTT.

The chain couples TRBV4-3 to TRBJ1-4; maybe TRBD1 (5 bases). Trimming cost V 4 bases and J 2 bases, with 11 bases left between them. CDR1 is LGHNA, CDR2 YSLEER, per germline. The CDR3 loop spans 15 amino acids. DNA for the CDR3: TGCGCCAGCAGCCTAGCTCGGGGCACTAATGAAAAACTGTTTTTT. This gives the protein CASSLARGTNEKLFF.